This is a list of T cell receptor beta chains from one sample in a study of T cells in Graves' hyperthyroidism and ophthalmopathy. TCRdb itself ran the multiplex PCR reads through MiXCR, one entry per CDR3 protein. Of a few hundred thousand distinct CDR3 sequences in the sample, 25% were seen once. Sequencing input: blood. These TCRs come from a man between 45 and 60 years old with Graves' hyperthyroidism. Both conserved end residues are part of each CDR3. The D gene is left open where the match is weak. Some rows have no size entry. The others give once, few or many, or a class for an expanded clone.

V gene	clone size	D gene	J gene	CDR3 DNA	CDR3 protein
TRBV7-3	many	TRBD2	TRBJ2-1	TGTGCCAGCAGCCCGACTAGCGGCTACAATGAGCAGTTCTTC	CASSPTSGYNEQFF
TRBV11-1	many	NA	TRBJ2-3	TGTGCCAGCAGCTTAGCAGGGGCGTCTTACACAGATACGCAGTATTTT	CASSLAGASYTDTQYF
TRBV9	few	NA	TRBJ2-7	TGTGCCAGCAGCGTAGAGGCCAGCCCCTACGAGCAGTACTTC	CASSVEASPYEQYF
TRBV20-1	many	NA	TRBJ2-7	TGCAGTGCTAGAGGCGGCGACTACGAGCAGTACTTC	CSARGGDYEQYF
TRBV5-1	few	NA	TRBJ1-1	TGCGCCAGCAGCTTGGGCAGTTTTAACACTGAAGCTTTCTTT	CASSLGSFNTEAFF
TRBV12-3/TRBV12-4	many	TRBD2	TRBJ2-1	TGTGCCAGCACCCAATCGGGGGGCAATGAGCAGTTCTTC	CASTQSGGNEQFF
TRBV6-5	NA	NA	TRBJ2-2	TGTGCCAGCAGTTACCCCGTCACCCAATGGGGCGACACCGGGGAGCTGTTTTTT	CASSYPVTQWGDTGELFF
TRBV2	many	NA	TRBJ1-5	TGTGCCAGCAGTGTTTCCAGGGACAATCAGCCCCAGCATTTT	CASSVSRDNQPQHF
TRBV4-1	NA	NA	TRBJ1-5	TGCGCCAGCAGTCTGAATCCCTTTCAGCCCCAGCATTTT	CASSLNPFQPQHF
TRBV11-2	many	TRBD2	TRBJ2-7	TGTGCCAGCAGCCCTAGCGGGAGTCGGGTCGAGCAGTACTTC	CASSPSGSRVEQYF
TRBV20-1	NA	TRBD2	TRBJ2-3	TGCAGTGCCCAACCGACTAGCGGGAGTTTAGATACGCAGTATTTT	CSAQPTSGSLDTQYF
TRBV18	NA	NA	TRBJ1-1	TGTGCCAGCTCGCTCCACAGGGACCCGAGTACTGAAGCTTTCTTT	CASSLHRDPSTEAFF
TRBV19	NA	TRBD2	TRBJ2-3	TGTGCCAGTAGTAATAGCGGGAGGGCCTGGGATACGCAGTATTTT	CASSNSGRAWDTQYF
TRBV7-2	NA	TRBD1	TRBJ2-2	TGTGCCAGCAGCTTAAGAGGGGGCGGAGCGTACCGCCCCACCGGGGAGCTGTTTTTT	CASSLRGGGAYRPTGELFF
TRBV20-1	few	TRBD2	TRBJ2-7	TGCAGTGCTATTCACGGGACTACCTACGAGCAGTACTTC	CSAIHGTTYEQYF
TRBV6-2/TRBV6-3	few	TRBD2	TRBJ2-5	TGTGCCAGCAGTTCAGGAGTAATAGCGGGAGGGGAGACCCAGTACTTC	CASSSGVIAGGETQYF
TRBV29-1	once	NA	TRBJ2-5	TGCAGCGTTGTAGACACGGGGTTGGAGACCCAGTACTTC	CSVVDTGLETQYF
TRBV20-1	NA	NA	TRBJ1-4	TGCAGTGCAGCCGCTCCACTCTATGAAAAACTGTTTTTT	CSAAAPLYEKLFF
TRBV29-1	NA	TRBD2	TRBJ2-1	TGCAGCGGGACTAGGCGGACCTACAATGAGCAGTTCTTC	CSGTRRTYNEQFF
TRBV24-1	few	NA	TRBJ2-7	TGTGCCACCAGTGATCGTTCAAAAGCCTACGAGCAGTACTTC	CATSDRSKAYEQYF
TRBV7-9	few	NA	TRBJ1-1	TGTGCCAGCAGCTACTCGGTAGTGGGCACTGAAGCTTTCTTT	CASSYSVVGTEAFF
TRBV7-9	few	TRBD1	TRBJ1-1	TGTGCCAGCAGCACGACCGGGACAGGGAGTACTGAAGCTTTCTTT	CASSTTGTGSTEAFF
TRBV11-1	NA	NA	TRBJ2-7	TGTGCCAGCAGCCAAGACCCGACGTCAGGGGCCCCAACCGTTTACGAGCAGTACTTC	CASSQDPTSGAPTVYEQYF
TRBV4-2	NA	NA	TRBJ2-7	TGTGCCAGCAGCCAAGATGAGGGAACGGGCGAGCAGTACTTC	CASSQDEGTGEQYF
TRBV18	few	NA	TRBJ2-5	TGTGCCAGCTCACGCCAGGGGAAACAAGAGACCCAGTACTTC	CASSRQGKQETQYF
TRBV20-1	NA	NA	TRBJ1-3	TGCAGTGCTCTCAAGTCGGGGCCCTCTTACTCTGGAAACACCATATATTTT	CSALKSGPSYSGNTIYF
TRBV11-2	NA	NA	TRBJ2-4	TGTGCCAGCAGCCCCCCGAGCAGCGCCAAAAACATTCAGTACTTC	CASSPPSSAKNIQYF
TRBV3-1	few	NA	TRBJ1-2	TGTGCCAGCAGCCTCTGGACCCTACAGATGGGGGGCTACACCTTC	CASSLWTLQMGGYTF
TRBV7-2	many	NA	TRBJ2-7	TGTGCCAGCAGCTTCCGTACGGGAGACTACGAGCAGTACTTC	CASSFRTGDYEQYF
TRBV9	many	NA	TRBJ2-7	TGTGCCAGCACCCCAGAGCCACTCACGGGGGAGCAGTACTTC	CASTPEPLTGEQYF
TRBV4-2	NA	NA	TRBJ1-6	TGTGCCAGCAGCCAAGAACCCCGTAAGGGTTCACCCCTCCACTTT	CASSQEPRKGSPLHF
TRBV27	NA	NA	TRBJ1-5	TGTGCCAGCAGTTTATCGACGCGTCAGCCCCAGCATTTT	CASSLSTRQPQHF